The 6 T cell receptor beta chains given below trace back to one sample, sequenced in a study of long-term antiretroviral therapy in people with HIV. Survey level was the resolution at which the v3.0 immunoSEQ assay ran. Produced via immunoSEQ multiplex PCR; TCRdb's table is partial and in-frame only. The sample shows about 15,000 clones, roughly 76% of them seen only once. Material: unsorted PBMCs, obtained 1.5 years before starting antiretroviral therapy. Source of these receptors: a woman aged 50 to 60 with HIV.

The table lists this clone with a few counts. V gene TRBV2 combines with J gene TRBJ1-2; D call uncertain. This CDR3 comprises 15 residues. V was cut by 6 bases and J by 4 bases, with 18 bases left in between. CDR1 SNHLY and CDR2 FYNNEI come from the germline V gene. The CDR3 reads CASRGSVDGSYGYTF. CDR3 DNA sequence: TGTGCCAGCAGAGGGAGCGTGGACGGATCCTATGGCTACACCTTC.

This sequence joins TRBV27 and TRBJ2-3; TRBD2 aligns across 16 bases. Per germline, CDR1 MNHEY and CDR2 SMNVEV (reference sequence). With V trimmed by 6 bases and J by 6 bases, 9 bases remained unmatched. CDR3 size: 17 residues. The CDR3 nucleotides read TGTGCCAGCAGCCAGGGGACTAGCGGGGGGGCCGATGATACGCAGTATTTT. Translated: CASSQGTSGGADDTQYF.

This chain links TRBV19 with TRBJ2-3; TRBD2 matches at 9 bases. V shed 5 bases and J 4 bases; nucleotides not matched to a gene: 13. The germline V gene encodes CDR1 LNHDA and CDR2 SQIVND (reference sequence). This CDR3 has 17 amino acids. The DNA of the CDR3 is TGTGCCAGTAGTTTGGGGACTAGCCGGGTATTCCCAGATACGCAGTATTTT. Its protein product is CASSLGTSRVFPDTQYF.

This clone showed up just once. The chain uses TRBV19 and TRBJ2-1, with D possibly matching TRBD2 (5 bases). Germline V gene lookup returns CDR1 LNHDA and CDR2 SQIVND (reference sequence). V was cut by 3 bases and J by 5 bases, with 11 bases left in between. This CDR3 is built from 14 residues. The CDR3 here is CASSIGGRNNEQFF. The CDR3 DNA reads TGTGCCAGTAGTATTGGCGGGCGCAACAATGAGCAGTTCTTC.

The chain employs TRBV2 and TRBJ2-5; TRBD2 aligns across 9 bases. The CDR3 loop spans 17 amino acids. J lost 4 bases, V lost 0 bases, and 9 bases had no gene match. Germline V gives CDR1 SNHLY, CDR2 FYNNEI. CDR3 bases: TGTGCCAGCAGTGAAGCCCCGAGAACGACTAGCGGAGAGACCCAGTACTTC. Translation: CASSEAPRTTSGETQYF.

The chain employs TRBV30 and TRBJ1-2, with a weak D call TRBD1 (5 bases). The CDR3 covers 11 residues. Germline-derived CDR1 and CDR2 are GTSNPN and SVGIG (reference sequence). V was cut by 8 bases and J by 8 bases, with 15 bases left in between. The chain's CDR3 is CAGGEGSGYTF. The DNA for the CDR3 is TGTGCCGGGGGGGAGGGAAGCGGCTACACCTTC.